Listed below are T cell receptor beta chains from one sample, sequenced in a study of blood T cell repertoires in COVID-19. TCRdb's copy holds only in-frame clones and misses some; the assay was immunoSEQ multiplex PCR. This table holds about 110,000 clones, roughly nine tenths found once. What was sequenced was peripheral blood. These receptors were obtained from a man aged 40-49 years with active or convalescent COVID-19. CDR3s include the opening cysteine and the closing phenylalanine or tryptophan. The D gene is left open where the match is weak. Some rows have no size entry. The others give once, few or many, or a class for an expanded clone.

.,.,TRBJ2-2,TRBV10-3,TGTGCCATCAGTGTCGACGGGAGAGGCGGGGAGCTGTTTTTT,CAISVDGRGGELFF
.,.,TRBJ1-6,TRBV10-3,TGTGCCAACCAGGGTAGCGGGAATTCACCCCTCCACTTT,CANQGSGNSPLHF
TRBD2,.,TRBJ2-1,TRBV28,TGTGCCAGCAGTTTAGCGGGAGTACAGGATGAGCAGTTCTTC,CASSLAGVQDEQFF
.,.,TRBJ1-2,TRBV30,TGTGCCTGGAGTCCAGGGAATAACTATGGCTACACCTTC,CAWSPGNNYGYTF
.,.,TRBJ2-3,TRBV3-1/TRBV3-2,TGTGCCAGCAGCTCCCGTGTCCAGGGGTCCACAGATACGCAGTATTTT,CASSSRVQGSTDTQYF
TRBD2,.,TRBJ2-3,TRBV5-4,TGTGCCAGCAGTTCACTAGCGGGGTCAGATACGCAGTATTTT,CASSSLAGSDTQYF
TRBD1,.,TRBJ1-4,TRBV18,TGTGCCAGCTCACCGCTCACCGGGACAGGGAATGAAAAACTGTTTTTT,CASSPLTGTGNEKLFF
.,.,TRBJ2-1,TRBV25-1,TGTGCCAGCAGTCGACCGCGGAAGAGCTCCTACAATGAGCAGTTCTTC,CASSRPRKSSYNEQFF
.,.,TRBJ2-7,TRBV12-2,TGTGCAAGTCGCTTACTGCCGGGACTAGTCTACGAGCAGTACTTC,CASRLLPGLVYEQYF
TRBD2,few,TRBJ2-7,TRBV7-8,TGTGCCAGCAGCTTAGGGAGCGGGAGGGCCCACGAGCAGTACTTC,CASSLGSGRAHEQYF
.,.,TRBJ2-2,TRBV12-3/TRBV12-4,TGTGCCAGCACCACGGGGTCTGGGGAGCTGTTTTTT,CASTTGSGELFF
TRBD2,.,TRBJ2-7,TRBV7-9,TGTGCCAGCAGCCCGGGACTAGCGGCCTACGAGCAGTACTTC,CASSPGLAAYEQYF
.,.,TRBJ2-1,TRBV10-1,TGCGCCAGCAGTGACGGGGATTGGGATGAGCAGTTCTTC,CASSDGDWDEQFF
TRBD1,.,TRBJ2-7,TRBV5-1,TGCGCCAGCAGCCCTTCAGCAGGGGGCTACGAGCAGTACTTC,CASSPSAGGYEQYF
.,once,TRBJ1-2,TRBV29-1,TGCAGCGTTGAAGATCTCGATGGCTACACCTTC,CSVEDLDGYTF
TRBD1,.,TRBJ2-7,TRBV19,TGTGCCAGTAGTCAGCAGGGGGCTTCGGACGAGCAGTACTTC,CASSQQGASDEQYF
.,.,TRBJ1-2,TRBV5-8,TGTGCCAGCAGCCTCCGGGACATCAGAATCGATGGCTACACCTTC,CASSLRDIRIDGYTF
.,.,TRBJ2-1,TRBV6-5,TGTGCCAGCAAGAGCGAAAATGAGCAGTTCTTC,CASKSENEQFF
.,few,TRBJ1-1,TRBV4-1,TGCGCCAGCAGCCAAGATGGGGGGGAGGATACTGAAGCTTTCTTT,CASSQDGGEDTEAFF
.,.,TRBJ1-5,TRBV27,TGTGCCAGCAGTTTAGGGGGGGTTCGTTCGGGAGGAAAAGGGCAGCCCCAGCATTTT,CASSLGGVRSGGKGQPQHF
TRBD2,.,TRBJ2-1,TRBV4-2,TGTGCCAGCAGCCTAGCCGGGACTAGCGGGAAAAATGAGCAGTTCTTC,CASSLAGTSGKNEQFF
.,.,TRBJ2-2,TRBV6-5,TGTGCCAGCAGTTACACGTACAGCACCGGGGAGCTGTTTTTT,CASSYTYSTGELFF
TRBD2,.,TRBJ2-3,TRBV28,TGTGCCAGTCGACTAGCGGGAGGACCTCCAGATACGCAGTATTTT,CASRLAGGPPDTQYF
TRBD2,.,TRBJ2-3,TRBV7-2,TGTGCCAGCAGCTCCGGACTAGCAACAGATACGCAGTATTTT,CASSSGLATDTQYF
.,.,TRBJ2-1,TRBV15,TGTGCCACCAGACGTGGGAGGGAGCAGTTCTTC,CATRRGREQFF
.,.,TRBJ1-5,TRBV18,TGTGCCAGCTCACCACTCCCCCAGGGTTGGGGCAATCAGCCCCAGCATTTT,CASSPLPQGWGNQPQHF
TRBD1,.,TRBJ1-6,TRBV27,TGTGCCAGCAGGGGGGCCGGGACAGTAAATTCACCCCTCCACTTT,CASRGAGTVNSPLHF
TRBD1,.,TRBJ1-4,TRBV9,TGTGCCAGCAGCGAACAGGGGGCATTTGAAAAACTGTTTTTT,CASSEQGAFEKLFF
TRBD1,.,TRBJ1-1,TRBV10-3,TGTGCCATCAGTCCCCATGGACAGGGGCGAATGAACACTGAAGCTTTCTTT,CAISPHGQGRMNTEAFF
TRBD2,once,TRBJ2-1,TRBV11-3,TGTGCCAGCAGCTTAGTAGTGACTAGCGCCTACAATGAGCAGTTCTTC,CASSLVVTSAYNEQFF
.,.,TRBJ1-3,TRBV14,TGTGCCAGCAGCCAAGCTCCAGGGGTCAATTCTGGAAACACCATATATTTT,CASSQAPGVNSGNTIYF
.,few,TRBJ2-5,TRBV4-1,TGCGCCAGCAGCCTATCGTACCAAGAGACCCAGTACTTC,CASSLSYQETQYF
.,once,TRBJ2-5,TRBV28,TGTGCCAGCAGTTCCTGGACAGCGCAAGAGACCCAGTACTTC,CASSSWTAQETQYF
TRBD2,.,TRBJ2-5,TRBV7-3,TGTGCCAGCAGCACCCGGCCCGGGGGACTAGCGGGACAAGAGACCCAGTACTTC,CASSTRPGGLAGQETQYF
TRBD2,.,TRBJ2-7,TRBV7-2,TGTGCCAGCAGCTTAGACAGCGGGGGATCCTACGAGCAGTACTTC,CASSLDSGGSYEQYF
.,.,TRBJ2-1,TRBV15,TGTGCCACCAGCAGAGATATCGTCGCGCCAGAGCAGTTCTTC,CATSRDIVAPEQFF
.,.,TRBJ2-1,TRBV18,TGTGCCAGCGGAGACCTGGCGAGAGGAGGCAATGAGCAGTTCTTC,CASGDLARGGNEQFF
TRBD1,.,TRBJ1-2,TRBV6-2/TRBV6-3,TGTGCCAGCAGTTACTCGACAGGGGCAACCTATGGCTACACCTTC,CASSYSTGATYGYTF
.,few,TRBJ1-6,TRBV7-2,TGTGCCAGCACCGTCCCGGGGGGGCGCGGACTCCACTTT,CASTVPGGRGLHF
TRBD2,.,TRBJ2-5,TRBV19,TGTGCCAGTAGTTATCTAGCGGGAGTTGGTGAGACCCAGTACTTC,CASSYLAGVGETQYF
.,.,TRBJ1-3,TRBV7-6,TGTGCCAGCAGCTTAAGATCAGGGGTTGGAAACACCATATATTTT,CASSLRSGVGNTIYF
TRBD1,.,TRBJ2-7,TRBV10-3,TGTGCCATAACCTCTCTTGACAGGGGCTACGAGCAGTACTTC,CAITSLDRGYEQYF
.,few,TRBJ1-5,TRBV18,TGTGCCAGCTCCTTTACGGCGGACAGCTTCAATCAGCCCCAGCATTTT,CASSFTADSFNQPQHF
TRBD2,.,TRBJ2-1,TRBV6-5,TGTGCCAGCAGTTCCCCCGTTCGGGGCGGGAGGAAGGAGCAGTTCTTC,CASSSPVRGGRKEQFF
.,.,TRBJ2-7,TRBV7-2,TGTGCCAGCAGCTTAGCTTCGGGACTCACCTACGAGCAGTACTTC,CASSLASGLTYEQYF
TRBD2,.,TRBJ2-3,TRBV5-1,TGCGCCAGCGAGGCTAGCGGGAGTGGCACAGATACGCAGTATTTT,CASEASGSGTDTQYF
.,.,TRBJ1-5,TRBV30,TGTGCCGCAAATCGTGGGGACTATAGCAATCAGCCCCAGCATTTT,CAANRGDYSNQPQHF
.,.,TRBJ1-6,TRBV19,TGTGCCAGTAGTATGGGGGCGATGCATTCACCCCTCCACTTT,CASSMGAMHSPLHF
.,.,TRBJ2-7,TRBV20-1,TGCAGTGCGAAGGGTGGGGGCGGGCAGTACTTC,CSAKGGGGQYF